A selection of T cell receptor beta chains follows, all from one sample in a study of shared clonotypes between healthy human individuals. Libraries were prepared by immunoSEQ multiplex PCR; TCRdb keeps only in-frame clonotypes and omits some of them. Of roughly 2,500,000 clones in the sample, approximately 93% were seen once. The sample taken for sequencing was naive CD4+ T cells from PBMCs. Source of these receptors: a man younger than 30 in good health. Some clones in this sample may be carry-over from other donors' samples. CDR3s include the opening cysteine and the closing phenylalanine or tryptophan. D genes are given only for firm matches. Clone sizes are given selectively: once, few, many, or a class where the clone is expanded.

D gene: TRBD1; V gene: TRBV18; CDR3 length: 15; J gene: TRBJ1-2; clone size: -; CDR3 protein: CASSDNRGRNYGYTF; CDR3 DNA: TGTGCCAGCTCAGATAACAGGGGGCGCAACTATGGCTACACCTTC
D gene: -; V gene: TRBV6-5; CDR3 length: 16; J gene: TRBJ2-3; clone size: -; CDR3 protein: CASSYSIGQSTDTQYF; CDR3 DNA: TGTGCCAGCAGTTACTCGATTGGACAGTCCACAGATACGCAGTATTTT
D gene: -; V gene: TRBV9; CDR3 length: 16; J gene: TRBJ2-3; clone size: -; CDR3 protein: CASSVQGRPSTDTQYF; CDR3 DNA: TGTGCCAGCAGCGTACAAGGCAGACCTAGCACAGATACGCAGTATTTT
D gene: -; V gene: TRBV28; CDR3 length: 14; J gene: TRBJ2-2; clone size: once; CDR3 protein: CASRALVYTGELFF; CDR3 DNA: TGTGCCAGCAGGGCTCTTGTCTACACCGGGGAGCTGTTTTTT
D gene: -; V gene: TRBV4-2; CDR3 length: 12; J gene: TRBJ2-3; clone size: -; CDR3 protein: CASSSNTDTQYF; CDR3 DNA: TGTGCCAGCAGCTCTAACACAGATACGCAGTATTTT
D gene: TRBD2; V gene: TRBV30; CDR3 length: 12; J gene: TRBJ2-7; clone size: once; CDR3 protein: CAWRGGHYEQYF; CDR3 DNA: TGTGCCTGGAGGGGAGGGCACTACGAGCAGTACTTC
D gene: -; V gene: TRBV6-1; CDR3 length: 13; J gene: TRBJ1-2; clone size: -; CDR3 protein: CASSENPQTVCTF; CDR3 DNA: TGTGCCAGCAGTGAAAACCCACAGACAGTCTGCACCTTC
D gene: -; V gene: TRBV4-3; CDR3 length: 17; J gene: TRBJ2-6; clone size: -; CDR3 protein: CASSQLPVGPGANVLTF; CDR3 DNA: TGCGCCAGCAGCCAACTCCCGGTAGGCCCTGGGGCCAACGTCCTGACTTTC
D gene: TRBD2; V gene: TRBV12-5; CDR3 length: 15; J gene: TRBJ2-1; clone size: -; CDR3 protein: CASGPGLAGNNEQFF; CDR3 DNA: TGTGCTAGTGGCCCGGGACTAGCGGGGAACAATGAGCAGTTCTTC
D gene: TRBD1; V gene: TRBV19; CDR3 length: 12; J gene: TRBJ1-2; clone size: few; CDR3 protein: CAIEDRGYGYTF; CDR3 DNA: TGTGCCATAGAGGACAGGGGCTATGGCTACACCTTC
D gene: -; V gene: TRBV12-5; CDR3 length: 15; J gene: TRBJ2-3; clone size: -; CDR3 protein: CASGLVGRETGTQYF; CDR3 DNA: TGTGCTAGTGGTTTAGTGGGACGGGAGACTGGTACGCAGTATTTT
D gene: TRBD1; V gene: TRBV28; CDR3 length: 15; J gene: TRBJ2-7; clone size: -; CDR3 protein: CASSRGGIVPYEQYF; CDR3 DNA: TGTGCCAGCAGTCGAGGGGGCATCGTCCCCTACGAGCAGTACTTC
D gene: -; V gene: TRBV5-1; CDR3 length: 14; J gene: TRBJ2-7; clone size: -; CDR3 protein: CASSLAPNPYEQYF; CDR3 DNA: TGCGCCAGCAGCTTGGCCCCGAATCCCTACGAGCAGTACTTC
D gene: -; V gene: TRBV29-1; CDR3 length: 13; J gene: TRBJ2-3; clone size: -; CDR3 protein: CSFGRDQRGTQYF; CDR3 DNA: TGCAGCTTCGGACGAGATCAACGGGGTACGCAGTATTTT
D gene: -; V gene: TRBV18; CDR3 length: 18; J gene: TRBJ2-1; clone size: -; CDR3 protein: CASSPPGGTGRKLNEQFF; CDR3 DNA: TGTGCCAGCTCACCTCCTGGCGGGACTGGGAGGAAGCTAAACGAGCAGTTCTTC
D gene: -; V gene: TRBV7-2; CDR3 length: 14; J gene: TRBJ2-7; clone size: -; CDR3 protein: CASTPGATLAEQYF; CDR3 DNA: TGTGCCAGCACCCCCGGGGCCACCCTGGCCGAGCAGTACTTC
D gene: TRBD2; V gene: TRBV11-2; CDR3 length: 17; J gene: TRBJ2-3; clone size: -; CDR3 protein: CASSLLLIAGGADTQYF; CDR3 DNA: TGTGCCAGCAGCTTACTGTTAATAGCGGGAGGAGCAGATACGCAGTATTTT
D gene: -; V gene: TRBV6-5; CDR3 length: 12; J gene: TRBJ2-5; clone size: -; CDR3 protein: CASRTRSETQYF; CDR3 DNA: TGTGCCAGCAGGACAAGATCGGAGACCCAGTACTTC
D gene: TRBD1; V gene: TRBV2; CDR3 length: 14; J gene: TRBJ2-7; clone size: -; CDR3 protein: CASSETGEHGEQYF; CDR3 DNA: TGTGCCAGCAGTGAGACAGGGGAACATGGCGAGCAGTACTTC
D gene: -; V gene: TRBV2; CDR3 length: 12; J gene: TRBJ2-1; clone size: -; CDR3 protein: CASSAIFGEQFF; CDR3 DNA: TGTGCCAGCAGTGCAATATTCGGTGAGCAGTTCTTC
D gene: -; V gene: TRBV5-1; CDR3 length: 18; J gene: TRBJ2-1; clone size: -; CDR3 protein: CASSLFGSGTGLDNEQFF; CDR3 DNA: TGCGCCAGCAGCTTGTTCGGTAGCGGGACAGGGCTGGACAATGAGCAGTTCTTC
D gene: TRBD1; V gene: TRBV5-1; CDR3 length: 14; J gene: TRBJ1-2; clone size: -; CDR3 protein: CASSFRDRYDGYTF; CDR3 DNA: TGCGCCAGCAGCTTTAGGGACAGGTACGATGGCTACACCTTC
D gene: TRBD1; V gene: TRBV25-1; CDR3 length: 13; J gene: TRBJ1-2; clone size: -; CDR3 protein: CASSPGTDYGYTF; CDR3 DNA: TGTGCCAGCAGTCCCGGGACAGACTATGGCTACACCTTC
D gene: -; V gene: TRBV6-5; CDR3 length: 14; J gene: TRBJ1-4; clone size: -; CDR3 protein: CASSYRGTVEKLFF; CDR3 DNA: TGTGCCAGCAGTTACCGGGGGACTGTTGAAAAACTGTTTTTT
D gene: TRBD1; V gene: TRBV7-9; CDR3 length: 15; J gene: TRBJ1-2; clone size: few; CDR3 protein: CASSATWDRVGGYTF; CDR3 DNA: TGTGCCAGCAGCGCGACATGGGACAGGGTAGGTGGCTACACCTTC
D gene: TRBD1; V gene: TRBV28; CDR3 length: 15; J gene: TRBJ2-5; clone size: -; CDR3 protein: CASSSPGQGGETQYF; CDR3 DNA: TGTGCCAGCAGTTCTCCGGGACAGGGTGGAGAGACCCAGTACTTC
D gene: TRBD1; V gene: TRBV7-2; CDR3 length: 19; J gene: TRBJ2-7; clone size: -; CDR3 protein: CASSLAFSRSGTASYEQYF; CDR3 DNA: TGTGCCAGCAGCTTAGCTTTCTCCCGTTCCGGGACAGCCTCCTACGAGCAGTACTTC
D gene: -; V gene: TRBV14; CDR3 length: 16; J gene: TRBJ1-5; clone size: -; CDR3 protein: CASSLSGPNSNQPQHF; CDR3 DNA: TGTGCCAGCAGCCTCTCAGGCCCAAATAGCAATCAGCCCCAGCATTTT
D gene: -; V gene: TRBV6-5; CDR3 length: 13; J gene: TRBJ2-6; clone size: -; CDR3 protein: CASNGAGANVLTF; CDR3 DNA: TGTGCCAGCAACGGAGCGGGGGCCAACGTCCTGACTTTC
D gene: -; V gene: TRBV27; CDR3 length: 14; J gene: TRBJ1-1; clone size: -; CDR3 protein: CASSLKGSDTEAFF; CDR3 DNA: TGTGCCAGCAGTTTAAAAGGGTCGGACACTGAAGCTTTCTTT
D gene: TRBD2; V gene: TRBV5-4; CDR3 length: 15; J gene: TRBJ2-5; clone size: -; CDR3 protein: CASSLTSGGGETQYF; CDR3 DNA: TGTGCCAGCAGTTTGACTAGCGGGGGGGGAGAGACCCAGTACTTC
D gene: -; V gene: TRBV19; CDR3 length: 14; J gene: TRBJ2-5; clone size: -; CDR3 protein: CASSISSGRETQYF; CDR3 DNA: TGTGCCAGTAGTATTTCGTCGGGGAGAGAGACCCAGTACTTC
D gene: TRBD2; V gene: TRBV7-2; CDR3 length: 16; J gene: TRBJ2-1; clone size: -; CDR3 protein: CASSFHSGTYYNEQFF; CDR3 DNA: TGTGCCAGCAGCTTTCATAGCGGGACTTATTACAATGAGCAGTTCTTC
D gene: -; V gene: TRBV7-2; CDR3 length: 15; J gene: TRBJ2-2; clone size: -; CDR3 protein: CASSLLGQGTGELFF; CDR3 DNA: TGTGCCAGCAGCTTATTGGGGCAGGGGACCGGGGAGCTGTTTTTT
D gene: -; V gene: TRBV5-1; CDR3 length: 13; J gene: TRBJ1-3; clone size: -; CDR3 protein: CASSSESGNTIYF; CDR3 DNA: TGCGCCAGCAGCTCGGAATCTGGAAACACCATATATTTT
D gene: -; V gene: TRBV11-2; CDR3 length: 16; J gene: TRBJ2-7; clone size: once; CDR3 protein: CASSSRTLRGVYEQYF; CDR3 DNA: TGTGCCAGCAGCTCCCGAACACTTAGGGGAGTTTACGAGCAGTACTTC
D gene: TRBD2; V gene: TRBV9; CDR3 length: 17; J gene: TRBJ2-4; clone size: -; CDR3 protein: CASSVGASGSLGNIQYF; CDR3 DNA: TGTGCCAGCAGCGTAGGGGCTAGCGGGAGTCTTGGAAACATTCAGTACTTC
D gene: -; V gene: TRBV6-1; CDR3 length: 13; J gene: TRBJ1-2; clone size: -; CDR3 protein: CASHSTRGYGYTF; CDR3 DNA: TGTGCCAGCCATAGTACCAGGGGCTATGGCTACACCTTC
D gene: -; V gene: TRBV6-5; CDR3 length: 15; J gene: TRBJ1-1; clone size: -; CDR3 protein: CASSYRWTANTEAFF; CDR3 DNA: TGTGCCAGCAGTTACCGGTGGACAGCGAACACTGAAGCTTTCTTT
D gene: -; V gene: TRBV6-5; CDR3 length: 14; J gene: TRBJ2-5; clone size: -; CDR3 protein: CASRTGRGKETQYF; CDR3 DNA: TGTGCCAGCAGAACAGGGCGGGGAAAAGAGACCCAGTACTTC
D gene: -; V gene: TRBV28; CDR3 length: 12; J gene: TRBJ1-2; clone size: once; CDR3 protein: CASSFAGYGYTF; CDR3 DNA: TGTGCCAGCAGTTTCGCGGGATATGGCTACACCTTC
D gene: TRBD1; V gene: TRBV5-1; CDR3 length: 13; J gene: TRBJ2-1; clone size: -; CDR3 protein: CASSEQGGNEQFF; CDR3 DNA: TGCGCCAGCAGTGAACAGGGGGGCAATGAGCAGTTCTTC
D gene: TRBD2; V gene: TRBV4-1; CDR3 length: 14; J gene: TRBJ2-1; clone size: -; CDR3 protein: CASTKLAGVNEQFF; CDR3 DNA: TGCGCCAGCACCAAACTAGCGGGAGTGAATGAGCAGTTCTTC
D gene: -; V gene: TRBV6-5; CDR3 length: 11; J gene: TRBJ2-4; clone size: -; CDR3 protein: CASRTANIQYF; CDR3 DNA: TGTGCCAGCAGGACAGCAAACATTCAGTACTTC
D gene: -; V gene: TRBV7-2; CDR3 length: 15; J gene: TRBJ2-3; clone size: -; CDR3 protein: CASSLGLFATDTQYF; CDR3 DNA: TGTGCCAGCAGCTTAGGACTTTTTGCCACAGATACGCAGTATTTT
D gene: -; V gene: TRBV7-2; CDR3 length: 16; J gene: TRBJ2-1; clone size: -; CDR3 protein: CASSFYPGRDYNEQFF; CDR3 DNA: TGTGCCAGCAGCTTTTATCCTGGCAGGGACTACAATGAGCAGTTCTTC
D gene: TRBD2; V gene: TRBV2; CDR3 length: 15; J gene: TRBJ2-7; clone size: -; CDR3 protein: CASSKEREATYEQYF; CDR3 DNA: TGTGCCAGCAGTAAAGAGCGGGAGGCAACCTACGAGCAGTACTTC